These T cell receptor beta chains were read from a single sample in a study of regulatory T cells in long-lasting Graves disease. TCRdb reanalysed the multiplex PCR reads using MiXCR and keeps one entry per CDR3 protein. This sample has around 240,000 distinct CDR3 sequences, with approximately 20% found just once. This sample was also put to use in a study of T cells in Graves' hyperthyroidism and ophthalmopathy.

The sample here was peripheral blood mononuclear cells (PBMCs), taken at new diagnosis, from a patient treated with antithyroid drugs. These TCRs come from a woman aged 30 to 39 with Graves disease. The CDR3 runs from the conserved cysteine through the conserved F or W. The D gene is left open where the match is weak. The listing skips clone size in some rows; elsewhere it reads once, few, many or a size class.

J gene,V gene,D gene,clone size,CDR3 DNA,CDR3 protein
TRBJ2-1,TRBV7-2,.,many,TGTGCCAGCAGCCCGACGCAGGCGGGGCTTAACAATGAGCAGTTCTTC,CASSPTQAGLNNEQFF
TRBJ2-7,TRBV18,.,many,TGTGCCAGCTCACCATCGTTCGGATCCTACGAGCAGTACTTC,CASSPSFGSYEQYF
TRBJ2-1,TRBV20-1,TRBD2,many,TGCAGTGCTAGTCAGCTAGCGGGGGGGCGAGGGGACAATGAGCAGTTCTTC,CSASQLAGGRGDNEQFF
TRBJ1-1,TRBV28,TRBD1,many,TGTGCCAGCAGTTCTCAGGGGGAGGTGAACACTGAAGCTTTCTTT,CASSSQGEVNTEAFF
TRBJ1-5,TRBV7-6,TRBD1,many,TGTGCCAGCAGCGTCGGGACAGGGTTCGGTCAGCCCCAGCATTTT,CASSVGTGFGQPQHF
TRBJ1-5,TRBV6-5,.,many,TGTGCCAGCAGTTACTCGCCGGGCAATCAGCCCCAGCATTTT,CASSYSPGNQPQHF
TRBJ2-7,TRBV5-1,.,many,TGCGCCAGCAGCTTGGAGCCAGGGCACTCCTACGAGCAGTACTTC,CASSLEPGHSYEQYF
TRBJ1-1,TRBV6-1,.,.,TGTGCCAGCGTTGGTTTTAATACTGAAGCTTTCTTT,CASVGFNTEAFF
TRBJ2-5,TRBV5-6,TRBD1,many,TGTGCCAGCAGCTTGACAGGGGGGAGGTACCAAGAGACCCAGTACTTC,CASSLTGGRYQETQYF
TRBJ2-2,TRBV9,TRBD2,many,TGTGCCAGCAGCGGGAGGACTAGCCCCACCGGGGAGCTGTTTTTT,CASSGRTSPTGELFF
TRBJ2-5,TRBV2,TRBD2,.,TGTGCCAGCAGTCCGGGACTAGCGGGCACCCAAGAGACCCAGTACTTC,CASSPGLAGTQETQYF
TRBJ1-1,TRBV20-1,.,few,TGCAGTGCTAGAGATCGACGCGTGAACACTGAAGCTTTCTTT,CSARDRRVNTEAFF
TRBJ1-2,TRBV4-2,TRBD1,few,TGTGCCAGCAGCCAACTTGGGACAGGGGAAGACTATGGCTACACCTTC,CASSQLGTGEDYGYTF
TRBJ2-5,TRBV5-4,.,many,TGTGCCAGCAGCTTGGGGGGGCCAGAGACCCAGTACTTC,CASSLGGPETQYF
TRBJ1-6,TRBV24-1,.,.,TGTGCCACCAGTGATTTGGAGGGCTGCCCCTATAATTCACCCCTCCACTTT,CATSDLEGCPYNSPLHF
TRBJ2-7,TRBV27,TRBD1,many,TGTGCCAGCAGTTTCGAGGGGGCATCCACCGAGCAGTACTTC,CASSFEGASTEQYF
TRBJ1-2,TRBV6-1,TRBD1,many,TGTGCCAGCAGTGAAGCTGGACAGGGTGGGTATGGCTACACCTTC,CASSEAGQGGYGYTF
TRBJ1-6,TRBV10-2,.,few,TGCGCCAGCAGGGGGCCACCCCTCCACTTT,CASRGPPLHF
TRBJ2-5,TRBV11-2,.,many,TGTGCCAGCAGCTTTTGGGTCCGAGAGACCCAGTACTTC,CASSFWVRETQYF
TRBJ1-1,TRBV7-2,.,many,TGTGCCAGCAGCTTTACACCATTGAACACTGAAGCTTTCTTT,CASSFTPLNTEAFF
TRBJ2-3,TRBV5-1,.,.,TGCGCCAGCAGCTCCACCGCCTTAGATACGCAGTATTTT,CASSSTALDTQYF
TRBJ1-2,TRBV10-3,.,many,TGTGCCACCCGAGCGGGGGAACTAAACTATGGCTACACCTTC,CATRAGELNYGYTF
TRBJ2-7,TRBV7-2,TRBD1,many,TGTGCCAGCAGCTTTACTTGGACAGGGACCTACGAGCAGTACTTC,CASSFTWTGTYEQYF
TRBJ1-5,TRBV5-6,.,few,TGTGCCAGCAGCTTAAGGGGGTTCAATCAGCCCCAGCATTTT,CASSLRGFNQPQHF
TRBJ1-1,TRBV18,.,many,TGTGCCAGCTCCGTCGGACCCGCTAACACTGAAGCTTTCTTT,CASSVGPANTEAFF
TRBJ2-2,TRBV10-1,.,.,TGCGCCAGCAGTGAGTCTGAGGGGGAGCTGTTTTTT,CASSESEGELFF
TRBJ1-2,TRBV28,TRBD1,many,TGTGCCAGCAGTTTCCAGGGGGCCCAGGCTTATGGCTACACCTTC,CASSFQGAQAYGYTF
TRBJ2-2,TRBV2,TRBD2,.,TGTGCCAGCCCGGGACTAGCGGGGGACACCGGGGAGCTGTTTTTT,CASPGLAGDTGELFF